These 7 T cell receptor beta chains were sequenced from one sample in a study of blood T cell repertoires in COVID-19. Assay used: immunoSEQ multiplex PCR; TCRdb lists only in-frame clones, some missing. The sample holds approximately 400,000 clones, 81% seen once. Sequences were obtained from peripheral blood. The receptors originated from a human donor with acute or convalescent COVID-19. The donor label of this sample is uncertain.

The chain is built from TRBV6-5 and TRBJ1-6, with TRBD1 as a possible D gene (6 bases). The CDR3 is 15 amino acids. V gave up 7 bases and J gave up 10 bases, with 20 bases separating them. Per the germline V gene, CDR1 is MNHEY and CDR2 is SVGAGI. The CDR3 loop reads CASTQGGGLRSPLHF. CDR3 sequence (DNA): TGTGCCAGCACCCAAGGGGGGGGGCTACGGTCACCCCTCCACTTT.

The genes are TRBV5-1 and TRBJ2-3; TRBD1 agrees at 8 bases. V was clipped by 0 bases and J by 3 bases; unmatched bases: 9. From germline, CDR1 is SGHRS and CDR2 YFSETQ. The CDR3 consists of 17 residues. The CDR3, as DNA: TGCGCCAGCAGCTTGGGGGTAGACAGGGGAGGTACAGATACGCAGTATTTT. Translation: CASSLGVDRGGTDTQYF. Full variable domain (missing parts from reference TRBV5-1 and TRBJ2-3): KAGVTQTPRYLIKTRGQQVTLSCSPISGHRSVSWYQQTPGQGLQFLFEYFSETQRNKGNFPGRFSGRQFSNSRSEMNVSTLELGDSALYLCASSLGVDRGGTDTQYFGPGTRLTVL.

The chain combines TRBV4-2 with TRBJ1-1; the D gene is possibly TRBD1 (6 bases). This CDR3 is built from 13 residues. Trimming took off 0 bases at V and 8 bases at J, with 10 bases between the two ends. Germline values: CDR1 LGHNA, CDR2 YNFKEQ. Here the CDR3 reads CASSQENRAEAFF. The CDR3 DNA reads as TGTGCCAGCAGCCAAGAAAACAGGGCCGAAGCTTTCTTT.

This chain uses TRBV2 with TRBJ2-1, with a tentative D call TRBD1 (6 bases). The CDR3 loop spans 15 amino acids. V was trimmed by 6 bases and J by 3 bases, leaving 15 bases between them. Germline values: CDR1 SNHLY, CDR2 FYNNEI. The CDR3 coding sequence is TGTGCCAGCAGACCCGACAGGCAACTCTACAATGAGCAGTTCTTC. Residues: CASRPDRQLYNEQFF.

The rearrangement links TRBV7-8 to TRBJ2-7; D possibly corresponds to TRBD1 (5 bases). The V gene's germline CDR1 is SGHVS and CDR2 FQNEAQ. Trimming stripped 5 bases from V and 7 bases from J, with 27 bases between. The CDR3 has 17 residues. In DNA form, the CDR3 reads TGTGCCAGCAGCCCGAACGCCAGGGTTATAGTCATTGGGGAGCAGTACTTC. Its translation is CASSPNARVIVIGEQYF.

This clone showed up just a few times. V gene TRBV2 combines with J gene TRBJ1-2; TRBD1 agrees at 7 bases. The V gene's germline CDR1 is SNHLY and CDR2 FYNNEI. CDR3 length equals 15 residues. The V segment lost 6 bases and the J segment 8 bases; nucleotides outside the gene matches: 15. The DNA for the CDR3 is TGTGCCAGCAGCGGACAGGCCCAATCCCCTGGGGGCTACACCTTC. Amino acids: CASSGQAQSPGGYTF.

A remark on this clone: The junction shows a germline mismatch at one end, possibly a read error. The rearrangement links TRBV28 to TRBJ2-7; 9 bases are shared with TRBD1. Germline assignment: CDR1 MDHEN and CDR2 SYDVKM. The CDR3 has 14 residues. The CDR3 DNA sequence: TGTGCCAGCAGTTACGGGACAGGGATTGGGGAGCCGTACTTC. Translating it yields CASSYGTGIGEPYF.